Shown below are 6 T cell receptor beta chains from a single sample sequenced in a study of technical replicates of blood from a handful of donors. Libraries were prepared by immunoSEQ multiplex PCR; TCRdb keeps only in-frame clonotypes and omits some of them. In the table there are approximately 79,000 clones, roughly 90% of which are singletons. Material for sequencing was T cells isolated from PBMCs. These receptors originate from a human donor in good health.

DNA of the CDR3: TGTGCCAGCAACCGGGACAGCTCTGAAAAACTGTTTTTT. Its protein product is CASNRDSSEKLFF. This chain joins TRBV9 and TRBJ1-4, with 7 bases fitting TRBD1. This CDR3 is built from 13 residues. V lost 6 bases to trimming and J lost 7 bases; unmatched junction nucleotides: 6. CDR1 is SGDLS and CDR2 is YYNGEE in the germline V gene.

The rearrangement links TRBV14 to TRBJ2-4; 7 positions match TRBD1. The junction had 6 bases not matched to a gene; V was cut back by 0 bases and J by 4 bases. From germline, CDR1 is SGHDN and CDR2 FVKESK. The CDR3 totals 16 residues. CDR3 DNA: TGTGCCAGCAGCCAAGATGGATGGGGACAGAAAAACATTCAGTACTTC. It specifies CASSQDGWGQKNIQYF.

The CDR3 nucleotides read TGTGCCACCAGCTGGACTAGCGGGAGAGGGAATGAGCAGTTCTTC. Protein sequence: CATSWTSGRGNEQFF. The chain uses TRBV15 and TRBJ2-1; the match to TRBD2 covers 13 bases. The germline CDR1 and CDR2 sequences are LNHNV and YYDKDF (reference sequence). Trimming cost V 5 bases and J 7 bases; bases outside gene matches: 5. The CDR3 totals 15 residues. The full variable domain, in which reference TRBV15 and TRBJ2-1 provide the parts outside the CDR3, is DAMVIQNPRYQVTQFGKPVTLSCSQTLNHNVMYWYQQKSSQAPKLLFHYYDKDFNNEADTPDNFQSRRPNTSFCFLDIRSPGLGDTAMYLCATSWTSGRGNEQFFGPGTRLTVL.

V gene TRBV9 combines with J gene TRBJ2-7, with 7 bases that match TRBD1. V was clipped by 4 bases and J by 1 base; unmatched bases: 8. The CDR3 has 15 residues. CDR1 is SGDLS and CDR2 is YYNGEE in the germline V gene. In DNA, the CDR3 is TGTGCCAGCAGCTTACCGGACAGGAGATCCTACGAGCAGTACTTC. Translation: CASSLPDRRSYEQYF.

The rearrangement links TRBV5-6 to TRBJ1-1; possible D gene TRBD1, 6 bases. The germline gives CDR1 SGHDT, CDR2 YYEEEE. The CDR3 length is 13 residues. Between the trimmed V and J ends, which lost 4 bases and 10 bases, there was a span of 17 bases. The CDR3 nucleotides are TGTGCCAGCAGCCATACAGGGTCCCAGGGAGCTTTCTTT. Residues: CASSHTGSQGAFF. The full variable domain, with the rest looked up from reference TRBV5-6 and TRBJ1-1, is DAGVTQSPTHLIKTRGQQVTLRCSPKSGHDTVSWYQQALGQGPQFIFQYYEEEERQRGNFPDRFSGHQFPNYSSELNVNALLLGDSALYLCASSHTGSQGAFFGQGTRLTVV.

This rearrangement joins TRBV25-1 to TRBJ2-5; D gene uncertain. Trimming took 8 bases from V and 2 from J, leaving 9 bases between them. The V gene's germline CDR1 is MGHDK and CDR2 SYGVNS. This CDR3 has 12 residues. The CDR3 here is CASGPAQETQYF. CDR3 sequence (DNA): TGTGCCAGCGGGCCGGCTCAAGAGACCCAGTACTTC.